This TCR beta chain appears in the sequencing data of a study of molecular identifiers for immune sequencing clone quantification. Study-wide background: RNA from around 20,000 or 100,000 naive CD8 cells was split five ways in replicates, with four sequenced.

Only a few counts were recorded for this clonotype. The target antigen is unknown. With a much larger clone just one base away, this may be a read error. As previously described, bulk TCR libraries were made using listed TCR primers. TCRdb ran MiXCR on the PCR reads and lists one entry per CDR3 protein. This table holds about 510,000 distinct CDR3 sequences, about a fifth found once. Study-level points and caveats: Investigators reportedly could detect spiked Jurkat TCR RNA from one cell among around 930,000 naive cells. Highly expanded clone sizes could be underestimated by identical TCR molecules sharing a barcode.

The CDR3 loop spans 11 amino acids. Trimming took off 4 bases at V and 0 bases at J, with 3 bases between the two ends. Germline V gene sequence: CDR1 SQVTM, CDR2 ANQGSEA. The specimen sequenced was naive CD8+ T cells from blood, with Jurkat cell RNA spiked in. Subset reported: FACS-sorted CD8+CD4-CCR7+CD45RA+ naive T cells. The chain employs TRBV29-1 and TRBJ1-1; D unresolved. The sequence derives from a human donor in good health. Some libraries in this study had Jurkat cell RNA spiked in. As DNA, the CDR3 is TGCAGCGTTGCCATGAACACTGAAGCTTTCTTT. Protein: CSVAMNTEAFF.